The 13 T cell receptor beta chains given below trace back to one sample, sequenced in a study of blood T cell repertoires in COVID-19. Assay used: immunoSEQ multiplex PCR; TCRdb lists only in-frame clones, some missing. The sample has more than 95,000 clones; roughly 90% are singletons. The sequenced material came from peripheral blood. The receptors shown here come from a man in his 70s who had recovered from COVID-19.

This chain links TRBV6-5 with TRBJ1-2, with TRBD1 matching over 9 bases. CDR1 and CDR2 from the germline V gene are MNHEY and SVGAGI. CDR3 length: 16 residues. With 2 bases clipped from V and 2 bases from J, the junction kept 6 bases outside the gene matches. CDR3 loop: CASSYGTGMGNYGYTF. Here the CDR3 DNA reads TGTGCCAGCAGTTACGGGACAGGGATGGGGAACTATGGCTACACCTTC.

This clone was observed a few times. J is TRBJ1-3 and V is TRBV9, with 7 bases identical to TRBD1. The germline V gene has CDR1 SGDLS and CDR2 YYNGEE. V dropped 7 bases and J dropped 2; count of bases not matched to a gene: 12. There are 16 residues in the CDR3. CDR3: CASWEKPDRAGNTIYF. In DNA form, the CDR3 reads TGTGCCAGCTGGGAAAAACCAGACAGGGCTGGAAACACCATATATTTT.

The chain links TRBV30 to TRBJ2-2, with D possibly matching TRBD2 (6 bases). V dropped 2 bases and J dropped 4 bases, with 17 bases sitting between them. Germline V lookup: CDR1 GTSNPN, CDR2 SVGIG (reference sequence). The CDR3 contains 16 residues. Here the CDR3 reads CAWSPAWGVGTGELFF. The CDR3 DNA follows: TGTGCCTGGAGTCCTGCCTGGGGGGTTGGCACCGGGGAGCTGTTTTTT.

The genes are TRBV2 and TRBJ1-5; D gene unclear. CDR1 is SNHLY and CDR2 is FYNNEI in the germline V gene. Trimming took off 1 base at V and 4 bases at J, with 5 bases between the two ends. This CDR3 has 13 amino acids. The CDR3 spells CASSEDRNQPQHF. Written as DNA, the CDR3 is TGTGCCAGCAGTGAAGATCGGAATCAGCCCCAGCATTTT.

The chain combines TRBV6-6 with TRBJ2-1; 7 bases map to TRBD2. The CDR3 loop spans 14 amino acids. J gave up 8 bases and V 7 bases, and 11 bases lay outside the gene matches. Germline CDR1 reads MNHNY; CDR2 reads SVGAGI (reference sequence). CDR3 DNA: TGTGCCAGCACTGAACGGGGGGAGTGGGATGAGCAGTTCTTC. It is translated as CASTERGEWDEQFF.

The chain employs TRBV19 and TRBJ2-7; the D gene is possibly TRBD2 (6 bases). The CDR3 spans 15 residues. Per germline, CDR1 LNHDA and CDR2 SQIVND (reference sequence). The V gene lost 0 bases and the J gene lost 5 bases, with 14 bases spanning the gap. The DNA for the CDR3 is TGTGCCAGTAGTATAGATATGGAGGGTTCGAACGAGCAGTACTTC. Protein: CASSIDMEGSNEQYF.

The rearrangement links TRBV28 to TRBJ1-5, with a tentative D call TRBD1 (6 bases). Germline V gene lookup returns CDR1 MDHEN and CDR2 SYDVKM. The CDR3 length is 14 residues. The V and J ends lost 4 bases and 2 bases respectively, with 9 bases between them. In DNA form, the CDR3 reads TGTGCCAGCAGTTCCTCAGGGGGCAATCAGCCCCAGCATTTT. Translated, it gives CASSSSGGNQPQHF.

V usage is TRBV28 and J usage is TRBJ1-3; no firm D call. Trimming took off 4 bases at V and 5 bases at J, with 6 bases between the two ends. Germline CDR1 and CDR2: MDHEN and SYDVKM. This CDR3 contains 12 residues. In DNA, the CDR3 is TGTGCCAGCAGTTCAAACAGAAACACCATATATTTT. Translating gives CASSSNRNTIYF.

This clone occurred a few times. The chain combines TRBV7-8 with TRBJ1-3, with D uncertain. Germline CDR1 SGHVS, CDR2 FQNEAQ. The CDR3 runs 14 residues. V lost 2 bases to trimming and J lost 2 bases, with 7 bases between them. CDR3 in DNA: TGTGCCAGCAGCTTACCGGGTGCTGGAAACACCATATATTTT. It encodes CASSLPGAGNTIYF.

The genes are TRBV6-2 or TRBV6-3 and TRBJ1-2, with TRBD1 as a possible D gene (5 bases). V lost 5 bases, J lost 3 bases, and 13 bases lay in between. Germline CDR1 is MNHEY and CDR2 is SVGEGT. There are 14 residues in the CDR3. The CDR3 loop reads CASSRAGFYYGYTF. The CDR3 DNA reads TGTGCCAGCAGTCGGGCAGGGTTTTACTATGGCTACACCTTC.

The sample holds a few counts of this clone. The chain is built from TRBV10-3 and TRBJ1-2; 7 bases match TRBD1. There are 14 residues in the CDR3. The germline CDR1 and CDR2 sequences are ENHRY and SYGVKD. V gave up 5 bases and J gave up 5 bases; unmatched junction bases: 8. In nucleotides, the CDR3 is TGTGCCATCAGTACAGGGGTTTTTGAATATGGCTACACCTTC. Translating gives CAISTGVFEYGYTF.

The chain recombines TRBV2 with TRBJ2-7; D perhaps matches TRBD1 (7 bases). V lost 7 bases, J lost 3 bases, and 16 bases lay in between. The CDR3 sequence is 14 residues long. Germline V CDR1 and CDR2: SNHLY, FYNNEI. CDR3 DNA sequence: TGTGCCAGCATCGAGGGGGCGGGGAGCTACGAGCAGTACTTC. It codes for CASIEGAGSYEQYF. The whole variable domain, filled in from reference TRBV2 and TRBJ2-7, reads EPEVTQTPSHQVTQMGQEVILRCVPISNHLYFYWYRQILGQKVEFLVSFYNNEISEKSEIFDDQFSVERPDGSNFTLKIRSTKLEDSAMYFCASIEGAGSYEQYFGPGTRLTVT.

This chain joins TRBV28 and TRBJ1-5; D is unclear. V lost 7 bases, J lost 4 bases, and 17 bases lay in between. Germline V CDR1 and CDR2: MDHEN, SYDVKM. The CDR3 is 15 residues long. CDR3 coding DNA: TGTGCCAGCACTCCCTCGCGGGGATGGAATCAGCCCCAGCATTTT. Protein: CASTPSRGWNQPQHF.